Listed below are T cell receptor beta chains from one sample, sequenced in a study of tumor and adjacent non-tumor tissue in lung cancer. TCRdb reprocessed the multiplex PCR reads via MiXCR and lists one record per CDR3 protein. The sample holds under 100,000 distinct CDR3 sequences; around 70% are singletons and the top ten take over 9.5%. Sequenced sample: lung tumor tissue. The receptor source for this set is a woman between 65 and 79 years old with non-small cell lung cancer. Each CDR3 is given with its conserved first and last residue. Fields, in order: J gene, V gene, D gene, clone size, CDR3 DNA, CDR3 protein. A D gene is named only where the DNA matches it firmly. For some rows the clone size is stated as once, few or many, or as a class when expanded; others skip it.

TRBJ1-1	TRBV24-1	-	many	TGTGCCACCAGTGATTCCTCGGGGGGAGGAACTGAAGCTTTCTTT	CATSDSSGGGTEAFF
TRBJ2-3	TRBV20-1	TRBD2	few	TGCAGTGCACGCCCTGTCTCAGGACTAGCCACAGATACGCAGTATTTT	CSARPVSGLATDTQYF
TRBJ1-2	TRBV6-4	-	few	TGTGCCAGCAGCGTCGGCCAGAACTATGGCTACACCTTC	CASSVGQNYGYTF
TRBJ1-1	TRBV20-1	-	few	TGCAGTGTTGTTTCAAATATGGGAACTGAAGCTTTCTTT	CSVVSNMGTEAFF
TRBJ2-7	TRBV5-5	-	-	TGTGTCAGCAGCTTGGTGCCAGGGGTAGTCTCCGATGGGAACTTC	CVSSLVPGVVSDGNF
TRBJ2-2	TRBV4-2	TRBD2	-	TGTGCCAGCAACCAAGATGGGGCGAGCGGGGTGAACACCTGGGAGCTGTTTTTT	CASNQDGASGVNTWELFF
TRBJ2-3	TRBV14	-	-	TGTGCCAACAGCCAGAGACAGTACACAGATATGCAGTATTTT	CANSQRQYTDMQYF
TRBJ2-1	TRBV4-1	-	-	TGCGCCAGCAGCCTAGGTCAGAGCTCCTACGATGAGCAGTTATTC	CASSLGQSSYDEQLF
TRBJ2-5	TRBV7-8	TRBD2	medium-sized	TGTGCCAGCAGCCTGACTAGCGCCAAAGAGACCCAGTACTTC	CASSLTSAKETQYF
TRBJ2-1	TRBV6-6	TRBD2	-	TGTGCCAGCTGGGGACTAGCGGGATTCTACCATGAGCAGTTCTTC	CASWGLAGFYHEQFF
TRBJ2-3	TRBV11-3	-	-	TGTGCCAGCACTGGTGGAGATACGCAGTATTTT	CASTGGDTQYF
TRBJ2-7	TRBV4-2	TRBD2	-	TGTGCCAGCAGCCAAGTTTTCATCAGATTACTAGCGGGATTACCGAGATCCCACAAGCAGTACTTC	CASSQVFIRLLAGLPRSHKQYF
TRBJ2-7	TRBV6-5	-	-	TGTGCCAGCAGTATCCTAGGAGCACGGTACGAGCAGTACTTC	CASSILGARYEQYF
TRBJ2-7	TRBV2	-	-	TGTGCCAGCAGGACCGGGGTTTGGGAGCAGTACTTC	CASRTGVWEQYF
TRBJ2-5	TRBV5-1	-	few	TGCGCCAGCAGCTCCGGGGGATTGACTGAAGAGACCCAGTACTTC	CASSSGGLTEETQYF
TRBJ1-5	TRBV28	TRBD1	-	TGTGCCAGCAGTTTAGGGGAGGACAGGGTAGGCAATCACTCCCAGCATTTT	CASSLGEDRVGNHSQHF
TRBJ2-5	TRBV20-1	-	many	TGCAGTGCTAGGGGGGCCGGTCGGTGGGAGACCCAGTACTTC	CSARGAGRWETQYF
TRBJ2-1	TRBV11-1	TRBD2	-	TGTGCCAGCAGCCTGCGGGAGTGCCGCTATGAGCAGTTATTC	CASSLRECRYEQLF
TRBJ2-1	TRBV10-3	TRBD2	-	TGTGCCATCATTGAGAGCGCTAGCGGGAGTGGTAGTGAGCAGTCCTTC	CAIIESASGSGSEQSF
TRBJ2-1	TRBV6-1	TRBD2	many	TGTGCCAGCAGTGAAGAATTAGCGGGAGGAGGAAATGAGCAGTTCTTC	CASSEELAGGGNEQFF
TRBJ2-7	TRBV6-1	-	-	TGTGCCAGCAGTCGGGACACGTTAATATACGAACAATACTTC	CASSRDTLIYEQYF
TRBJ2-7	TRBV29-1	-	-	TGCAGCGTTATGGAAGGCTACGAGCATTACTTC	CSVMEGYEHYF
TRBJ2-3	TRBV4-1	TRBD2	-	TGCGCCAGCAGCCACGCGACTAGCGATTCAGATATGCAGTATTTT	CASSHATSDSDMQYF
TRBJ2-5	TRBV5-1	-	many	TGCGCCAGCAGAGCATCACGGGGGGCCGCAATGGAGACCCAGTACTTC	CASRASRGAAMETQYF
TRBJ2-2	TRBV29-1	TRBD2	medium-sized	TGCAGCGTTCGACGGGAGGGCCGAGGCGGGGAGCTGTTTTTT	CSVRREGRGGELFF
TRBJ2-6	TRBV4-1	-	-	TGCGCCAGCAGCCACGGGGACTGGAGCTCTAGGGCCAACGTCCTGACTTTC	CASSHGDWSSRANVLTF
TRBJ2-7	TRBV4-1	TRBD1	many	TGCGCCAGCAGCCCGACAGGGCCGTTGATGACCTACGAGCAGTACTTC	CASSPTGPLMTYEQYF
TRBJ2-2	TRBV11-2	-	-	TGTGCCAGCAGCCCTATCGTCACCGGGGAGCTGTTTTTT	CASSPIVTGELFF